This TCR beta chain was sequenced during a study of T cells after yellow fever vaccination. The overall study: Each low-cell-number fraction was prepared by means of SMART-Seq v4 Ultra Low Input.

Conversion of TCR transcripts into cDNA relied on 5'RACE template switching, which added a universal primer site and UMIs. TCRdb re-analysed the 5' RACE reads in MiXCR, keeping a single row per CDR3 protein. The table has some 290,000 distinct CDR3 sequences, about 10% seen once. The CDR3 contains 14 residues. Germline CDR1 and CDR2: SGHAT and FQNNGV. With 4 bases clipped from V and 5 bases from J, the junction kept 6 bases outside the gene matches. Study-wide findings and caveats: Sorted repertoires could include abundant contaminating clonotypes from bulk cells. Boosting was followed by the reappearance of most primary-vaccination clones (roughly 95% CD4, about 90% CD8).

This clonotype was observed a few times. Its antigen is as yet unknown. The rearrangement links TRBV11-2 to TRBJ2-5; 8 bases agree with TRBD1. The receptor's source is a man in his late teens or twenties who received the YFV17D yellow fever vaccine. The sample here was CD4+ T cells sorted from PBMCs, taken 45 days after the yellow fever booster vaccination. The CDR3 here is CASSWGQAQETQYF. CDR3 nucleotide sequence: TGTGCCAGCAGCTGGGGACAGGCCCAGGAGACCCAGTACTTC. The full variable domain, its missing parts supplied by reference TRBV11-2 and TRBJ2-5, is EAGVAQSPRYKIIEKRQSVAFWCNPISGHATLYWYQQILGQGPKLLIQFQNNGVVDDSQLPKDRFSAERLKGVDSTLKIQPAKLEDSAVYLCASSWGQAQETQYFGPGTRLLVL.